This T cell receptor (beta chain) was sequenced during a study of siplizumab effects on memory and regulatory T cells. Whole-study findings and limits: Only a minority of proliferating CD4+ or CD8+ clones had an assignable naive or memory phenotype, with roughly 80-97% lacking one.

TCRdb keeps only in-frame clones here, not all; method: immunoSEQ multiplex PCR. The table lists approximately 82,000 clones, about nine tenths of them singletons. Germline V gene lookup returns CDR1 LNHDA and CDR2 SQIVND (reference sequence). V gave up 4 bases and J gave up 5 bases, with 8 bases separating them. CDR3 length: 12 residues. This clone was counted once. The antigen remains undetermined. Source material: Tregs sorted from blood. This chain links TRBV19 with TRBJ1-2; D might be TRBD1 (5 bases). The sequence was collected from a human donor in good health. The CDR3 DNA is TGTGCCAGTAGTACAGCAGGGTATGGCTACACCTTC. Its translation is CASSTAGYGYTF.